A selection of T cell receptor beta chains follows, all from one sample in a study of blood T cells in healthy people across ages. One entry per CDR3 protein results from TCRdb running MiXCR on the 5' RACE reads. The table shows approximately 1,000,000 distinct CDR3 sequences, with 30% to 40% occurring only once. The sample taken for sequencing was blood. Receptor source: a young man in good health. Each CDR3 is given with its conserved first and last residue. Fields, in order: CDR3 length, D gene, clone size, V gene, J gene, CDR3 protein, CDR3 DNA. D genes are given only for firm matches. Where a row states a size, it is once, few, many or the class of an expanded clone; other rows omit it.

cdr3_length: 16; d_call: .; clone_size: once; v_call: TRBV4-1; j_call: TRBJ1-6; cdr3_aa: CASSQVPVSYNSPLHF; cdr3_nt: TGCGCCAGCAGCCAAGTGCCGGTCTCCTATAATTCACCCCTCCACTTT
cdr3_length: 15; d_call: .; clone_size: .; v_call: TRBV7-3; j_call: TRBJ2-1; cdr3_aa: CASSLDGVRVNEQFF; cdr3_nt: TGTGCCAGCAGCTTAGACGGGGTTAGGGTCAATGAGCAGTTCTTC
cdr3_length: 15; d_call: TRBD1; clone_size: many; v_call: TRBV29-1; j_call: TRBJ1-2; cdr3_aa: CSVLDEGQGGYGYTF; cdr3_nt: TGCAGCGTTCTGGACGAAGGACAGGGAGGATATGGCTACACCTTC
cdr3_length: 14; d_call: .; clone_size: .; v_call: TRBV5-1; j_call: TRBJ2-5; cdr3_aa: CASSSQPDGNEQYF; cdr3_nt: TGCGCCAGCAGCTCCCAACCTGACGGCAATGAGCAGTACTTC
cdr3_length: 13; d_call: .; clone_size: few; v_call: TRBV12-3/TRBV12-4; j_call: TRBJ1-2; cdr3_aa: CASSGDPYYGYTF; cdr3_nt: TGTGCCAGCAGTGGCGACCCTTACTATGGCTACACCTTC
cdr3_length: 13; d_call: .; clone_size: .; v_call: TRBV2; j_call: TRBJ1-1; cdr3_aa: CASSVGQAAVAFF; cdr3_nt: TGTGCCAGCAGTGTCGGGCAGGCAGCCGTTGCTTTCTTT
cdr3_length: 14; d_call: TRBD2; clone_size: few; v_call: TRBV4-3; j_call: TRBJ2-5; cdr3_aa: CASSLGTSGNEQYF; cdr3_nt: TGCGCCAGCAGCCTAGGGACTAGCGGCAATGAGCAGTACTTC
cdr3_length: 19; d_call: TRBD1; clone_size: few; v_call: TRBV9; j_call: TRBJ1-4; cdr3_aa: CASSSQPGQGNLLGEKLFF; cdr3_nt: TGTGCCAGCAGCTCCCAACCGGGACAGGGAAACCTACTAGGTGAAAAACTGTTTTTT
cdr3_length: 18; d_call: TRBD2; clone_size: .; v_call: TRBV7-2; j_call: TRBJ2-1; cdr3_aa: CASRGQAMTSGAYNEQFF; cdr3_nt: TGTGCCAGCCGAGGACAGGCGATGACTAGCGGTGCCTACAATGAGCAGTTCTTC
cdr3_length: 15; d_call: .; clone_size: .; v_call: TRBV7-3; j_call: TRBJ1-5; cdr3_aa: CASSLTMAGSSPQHF; cdr3_nt: TGTGCCAGCAGCTTAACGATGGCAGGTTCCTCGCCCCAGCATTTT
cdr3_length: 14; d_call: .; clone_size: few; v_call: TRBV2; j_call: TRBJ2-1; cdr3_aa: CASSDWGLGNEQFF; cdr3_nt: TGTGCCAGCAGTGATTGGGGGTTAGGCAATGAGCAGTTCTTC
cdr3_length: 15; d_call: TRBD2; clone_size: many; v_call: TRBV9; j_call: TRBJ2-3; cdr3_aa: CASSEGTRITDTQYF; cdr3_nt: TGTGCCAGCAGCGAGGGGACTAGAATCACAGATACGCAGTATTTT
cdr3_length: 15; d_call: .; clone_size: .; v_call: TRBV29-1; j_call: TRBJ1-1; cdr3_aa: CSVDGGGFSNTEAFF; cdr3_nt: TGCAGCGTTGACGGGGGCGGTTTTTCGAACACTGAAGCTTTCTTT
cdr3_length: 19; d_call: .; clone_size: .; v_call: TRBV9; j_call: TRBJ2-1; cdr3_aa: CASSVGPFVKGRSYNEQFF; cdr3_nt: TGTGCCAGCAGCGTAGGTCCCTTCGTGAAAGGGCGCTCCTACAATGAGCAGTTCTTC
cdr3_length: 15; d_call: TRBD1; clone_size: few; v_call: TRBV14; j_call: TRBJ1-2; cdr3_aa: CASSPRGPAGGGYTF; cdr3_nt: TGTGCCAGCAGCCCCAGGGGGCCGGCAGGTGGTGGCTACACCTTC
cdr3_length: 15; d_call: TRBD1; clone_size: .; v_call: TRBV5-1; j_call: TRBJ2-1; cdr3_aa: CASRPDRTLYNEQFF; cdr3_nt: TGCGCCAGCAGACCGGACAGGACCTTATACAATGAGCAGTTCTTC
cdr3_length: 13; d_call: .; clone_size: .; v_call: TRBV2; j_call: TRBJ1-4; cdr3_aa: CASGRWNNEKLFF; cdr3_nt: TGTGCCAGCGGCAGGTGGAATAATGAAAAACTGTTTTTT
cdr3_length: 12; d_call: .; clone_size: many; v_call: TRBV10-3; j_call: TRBJ2-7; cdr3_aa: CAISDGTYEQYF; cdr3_nt: TGTGCCATCAGTGACGGGACCTACGAGCAGTACTTC
cdr3_length: 18; d_call: TRBD1; clone_size: few; v_call: TRBV9; j_call: TRBJ2-7; cdr3_aa: CASSAGQGLLGSPYEQYF; cdr3_nt: TGTGCCAGCAGCGCCGGACAGGGGCTTCTAGGTTCCCCCTACGAGCAGTACTTC
cdr3_length: 17; d_call: .; clone_size: few; v_call: TRBV2; j_call: TRBJ2-4; cdr3_aa: CASTPRRQDLPKNIQYF; cdr3_nt: TGTGCCAGCACGCCAAGAAGACAAGACCTACCCAAAAACATTCAGTACTTC
cdr3_length: 12; d_call: TRBD1; clone_size: .; v_call: TRBV20-1; j_call: TRBJ2-7; cdr3_aa: CSADTGGHEQYF; cdr3_nt: TGCAGTGCTGATACAGGGGGCCACGAGCAGTACTTC
cdr3_length: 17; d_call: TRBD1; clone_size: .; v_call: TRBV5-1; j_call: TRBJ1-2; cdr3_aa: CASSPRTGRLGNYGYTF; cdr3_nt: TGCGCCAGCAGCCCCAGGACAGGGCGGCTTGGCAACTATGGCTACACCTTC
cdr3_length: 16; d_call: TRBD2; clone_size: .; v_call: TRBV20-1; j_call: TRBJ2-1; cdr3_aa: CSARDTSGVSSYEQFF; cdr3_nt: TGCAGTGCTAGAGATACTAGCGGGGTTTCTTCGTATGAGCAGTTCTTC
cdr3_length: 16; d_call: .; clone_size: few; v_call: TRBV6-2/TRBV6-3; j_call: TRBJ2-1; cdr3_aa: CASSYRALEPYNEQFF; cdr3_nt: TGTGCCAGCAGTTACCGGGCCCTAGAACCCTATAATGAGCAGTTCTTC
cdr3_length: 13; d_call: TRBD2; clone_size: .; v_call: TRBV20-1; j_call: TRBJ2-7; cdr3_aa: CSAIRTSYNEQYF; cdr3_nt: TGCAGTGCTATTCGGACTAGCTATAATGAGCAGTACTTC